This passage covers 29 T cell receptor beta chains from one sample sequenced in a study of blood T cell repertoires in COVID-19. The data were produced by immunoSEQ multiplex PCR, yet TCRdb's version contains in-frame clones alone and is incomplete. There are tens of thousands of clones in the sample; around 90% occur only once, and 9% to 9.5% lies in the top ten. The sample consisted of peripheral blood. The receptor source for this set is a woman of 80 years or more with active COVID-19.

The rearrangement joins TRBV11-3 to TRBJ2-1, with 7 positions matching TRBD1. From germline, CDR1 is SGHNT and CDR2 YENEEA. Trimming cost V 5 bases and J 8 bases; bases outside gene matches: 12. This CDR3 has 15 amino acids. DNA for the CDR3: TGTGCCAGCAGCCCAGGGGGTAGGGGGCGCGATGAGCAGTTCTTC. This translates into CASSPGGRGRDEQFF.

The rearrangement joins TRBV25-1 to TRBJ2-1, with D possibly being TRBD1 (5 bases). This CDR3 has 15 amino acids. With 6 bases removed from V and 2 bases from J, the gap between germline ends came to 14 bases. The germline V gene has CDR1 MGHDK and CDR2 SYGVNS. CDR3: CASRWGYDTYNEQFF. The CDR3 DNA follows: TGTGCCAGCAGGTGGGGCTATGACACCTACAATGAGCAGTTCTTC.

The rearrangement uses TRBV21-1 and TRBJ2-7; no DNA check was done on the table's D call, TRBD2. TRBV21-1 is listed as a pseudogene. The CDR3 has 13 residues. DNA of the CDR3: TGTGCCAGCATAGCAATCCCCTCCTACGAGCAGTACGTC. Protein product: CASIAIPSYEQYV.

This chain links TRBV24-1 with TRBJ1-2, with a possible D match to TRBD1 (5 bases). Germline CDR1 is KGHDR and CDR2 is SFDVKD. The CDR3 covers 15 residues. Trimming shortened V by 3 bases and J by 3 bases, and 13 bases separated the two germline ends. CDR3 in amino acids: CATSDAKGQDYGYTF. CDR3 DNA: TGTGCCACCAGTGATGCAAAGGGGCAAGACTATGGCTACACCTTC.

This chain uses TRBV13 with TRBJ1-1, with 9 positions matching TRBD1. The trim removed 5 bases at V and 4 bases at J, leaving 14 bases unmatched. This CDR3 region has 17 residues. CDR1 PRHDT and CDR2 FYEKMQ come from the germline V gene (reference sequence). CDR3 loop: CASSPGQGRRGGTEAFF. CDR3 DNA: TGTGCCAGCAGCCCGGGACAGGGCCGACGGGGGGGCACTGAAGCTTTCTTT.

The chain employs TRBV23-1 and TRBJ2-1, with a weak D call TRBD1 (7 bases). TRBV23-1 is an ORF, and what it does is uncertain. The CDR3 length is 17 residues. Trimming took off 0 bases at V and 2 bases at J, with 14 bases between the two ends. CDR3 DNA sequence: TGCGCCAGCAGTCAATCGGCGCAGGGGGGTCCCTACAATGAGCAGTTCTTC. This sequence encodes CASSQSAQGGPYNEQFF.

The chain joins TRBV10-3 to TRBJ2-7, with TRBD1 as a possible D gene (5 bases). CDR3 length: 16 amino acids. Trimming took 0 bases from V and 0 from J, leaving 12 bases between them. From germline, CDR1 is ENHRY and CDR2 SYGVKD. In nucleotides, the CDR3 is TGTGCCATCAGTGAGTCGGGGCGGAGTAGCTCCTACGAGCAGTACGTC. Translated: CAISESGRSSSYEQYV.

The rearrangement joins TRBV28 to TRBJ1-2; weak D call: TRBD1 (5 bases). In germline, CDR1 is MDHEN, CDR2 SYDVKM. V was pared by 3 bases and J by 0 bases, with 26 bases between. The CDR3 has 20 residues. The CDR3 region is CASSFYRSFHPPSSNYGYTF. The DNA for the CDR3 is TGTGCCAGCAGTTTCTACAGGTCATTCCATCCCCCGAGTTCTAACTATGGCTACACCTTC.

The rearrangement joins TRBV27 to TRBJ1-2, with 9 bases matching TRBD1. This CDR3 is 13 amino acids long. V was clipped by 6 bases and J by 7 bases; unmatched bases: 6. The germline gives CDR1 MNHEY, CDR2 SMNVEV (reference sequence). CDR3 in DNA: TGTGCCAGCAGAACCGGACAGGGGCTTGGCTACACCTTC. Amino acid sequence: CASRTGQGLGYTF.

The chain links TRBV5-1 to TRBJ1-2, with TRBD1 matching 9 bases. Trimming took 0 bases from V and 5 from J; bases not matched to a gene: 5. In germline, CDR1 is SGHRS, CDR2 YFSETQ. The CDR3 covers 15 residues. CDR3 residues: CASSLVRTGEYGYTF. As DNA, the CDR3 is TGCGCCAGCAGCTTGGTTAGGACAGGGGAGTATGGCTACACCTTC.

The chain employs TRBV19 and TRBJ2-2; tentative D call: TRBD2 (6 bases). Germline V gives CDR1 LNHDA, CDR2 SQIVND (reference sequence). V gave up 4 bases and J gave up 6 bases, with 21 bases separating them. The CDR3 has 17 residues. CDR3 in DNA: TGTGCCAGTAGTAGGGCTGGCTGGGGACTCCTCCCCGGGGAGCTGTTTTTT. Protein product: CASSRAGWGLLPGELFF.

The genes are TRBV2 and TRBJ1-2; perhaps TRBD1 as D (5 bases). The V gene's germline CDR1 is SNHLY and CDR2 FYNNEI. This CDR3 comprises 14 residues. Trimming pared 6 bases from V and 8 bases from J, leaving 19 bases between. The CDR3 region has the DNA TGTGCCAGCAGCAGGGTACCACGTGAAACCGGCTACACCTTC. Translating it yields CASSRVPRETGYTF.

The chain couples TRBV12-5 to TRBJ1-5; D might be TRBD1 (6 bases). Germline V gene data show CDR1 as LGHNT and CDR2 as FRNRAP. With 6 bases removed from V and 2 bases from J, the gap between germline ends came to 14 bases. The CDR3 is 15 amino acids. The CDR3 sequence is CASGLTGFGNQPQHF. The CDR3, as DNA: TGTGCTAGTGGGCTGACAGGTTTCGGCAATCAGCCCCAGCATTTT.

As DNA, the CDR3 is TGTGCCAGCAGTCTTAACAGGGACCGGGAGCTGTTTTTT. This translates into CASSLNRDRELFF. The gene calls are TRBV27 and TRBJ2-2, with TRBD1 as a possible D gene (6 bases). The CDR3 has 13 residues. V gave up 5 bases and J gave up 9 bases, with 13 bases separating them. Germline V gene lookup returns CDR1 MNHEY and CDR2 SMNVEV (reference sequence).

V usage is TRBV11-2 and J usage is TRBJ2-2; 7 bases line up with TRBD1. Trimming at V came to 5 bases and at J to 4 bases, leaving 4 bases not matched to a gene. CDR3 length equals 14 residues. Germline values: CDR1 SGHAT, CDR2 FQNNGV. DNA of the CDR3: TGTGCCAGCAGCCCCGGACAGGCCACCGGGGAGCTGTTTTTT. It codes for CASSPGQATGELFF.

V and J are TRBV2 and TRBJ2-1, with TRBD2 matching 12 bases. Unmatched junction bases numbered 7, after V lost 4 bases and J lost 0 bases. This CDR3 comprises 18 residues. Germline CDR1 reads SNHLY; CDR2 reads FYNNEI. For the CDR3, the DNA is TGTGCCAGCAGTGGTGGGACTAGCGGGCGTACCTCCTACAATGAGCAGTTCTTC. Encoded protein: CASSGGTSGRTSYNEQFF.

The chain is built from TRBV20-1 and TRBJ2-7, with TRBD2 matching over 9 bases. The CDR3 runs 14 residues. V shed 3 bases and J 7 bases; nucleotides not matched to a gene: 10. Germline values: CDR1 DFQATT, CDR2 SNEGSKA (reference sequence). CDR3 amino acids: CSASPRLAAKEQYF. For the CDR3, the DNA is TGCAGTGCTAGTCCCCGACTAGCGGCCAAGGAGCAGTACTTC.

This sequence joins TRBV5-1 and TRBJ1-4; TRBD1 matches at 7 bases. Germline V gene sequence: CDR1 SGHRS, CDR2 YFSETQ. With 4 bases clipped from V and 6 bases from J, the junction kept 3 bases outside the gene matches. The CDR3 contains 13 residues. The CDR3 loop is CASSQGQHEKLFF. The CDR3 region has the DNA TGCGCCAGCAGCCAGGGACAGCATGAAAAACTGTTTTTT. The full variable domain, with the rest looked up from reference TRBV5-1 and TRBJ1-4, is KAGVTQTPRYLIKTRGQQVTLSCSPISGHRSVSWYQQTPGQGLQFLFEYFSETQRNKGNFPGRFSGRQFSNSRSEMNVSTLELGDSALYLCASSQGQHEKLFFGSGTQLSVL.

A single count supports this clone. J is TRBJ2-7 and V is TRBV27; possibly TRBD1 for D (5 bases). Germline CDR1 MNHEY, CDR2 SMNVEV (reference sequence). This CDR3 is 14 amino acids long. With 5 bases removed from V and 7 bases from J, the gap between germline ends came to 18 bases. CDR3 sequence reads: CASSTARRAREQYF. DNA for the CDR3: TGTGCCAGCAGTACAGCCCGCAGGGCCAGGGAGCAGTACTTC.

The chain is built from TRBV28 and TRBJ2-4, with TRBD2 as a possible D gene (5 bases). The CDR3 is 14 amino acids. The V and J ends lost 4 bases and 0 bases respectively, with 7 bases between them. Germline CDR1 and CDR2: MDHEN and SYDVKM. The CDR3 sequence is CASSSGGAKNIQYF. The CDR3, as DNA: TGTGCCAGCAGTTCCGGAGGAGCCAAAAACATTCAGTACTTC.

This chain links TRBV19 with TRBJ1-4, with unresolved D. This CDR3 region has 12 residues. Trimming left V 5 bases short and J 5 bases short, with 6 bases between. Germline loops: CDR1 LNHDA, CDR2 SQIVND (reference sequence). CDR3 DNA sequence: TGTGCCAGTAGTCTACAGAATGAAAAACTGTTTTTT. Its protein product is CASSLQNEKLFF.

The chain employs TRBV3-1 (or the pseudogene TRBV3-2) and TRBJ2-2; a weak D match, TRBD2 (5 bases). The CDR3 is 16 amino acids. Germline loops: CDR1 LGHDT, CDR2 YNNKEL (reference sequence). V was pared by 1 base and J by 3 bases, with 12 bases between. This CDR3 reads CASSQGLARDTGELFF. Here the CDR3 DNA reads TGTGCCAGCAGCCAAGGATTAGCGAGAGACACCGGGGAGCTGTTTTTT.

The chain uses TRBV28 and TRBJ2-6; D is undetermined. The germline V gene has CDR1 MDHEN and CDR2 SYDVKM. The CDR3 is 17 amino acids. V was shortened by 3 bases and J by 2 bases, with 14 bases between the two germline ends. CDR3 loop: CASSLMPLIAGANVLTF. CDR3 bases: TGTGCCAGCAGTTTGATGCCCCTAATTGCTGGGGCCAACGTCCTGACTTTC.

The J gene is TRBJ2-3, the V gene TRBV15; D possibly corresponds to TRBD1 (6 bases). The CDR3 covers 13 residues. V lost 5 bases and J lost 5, with 11 bases in between. The germline gives CDR1 LNHNV, CDR2 YYDKDF (reference sequence). The DNA of the CDR3 is TGTGCCACCAGCGCTCACAGGGAAGATACGCAGTATTTT. It is translated as CATSAHREDTQYF.

The chain carries TRBV5-4 and TRBJ1-4; unclear D gene. V shed 2 bases and J shed 10 bases, with 18 bases lying between them. The CDR3 extends over 15 amino acids. CDR1 SGHNT and CDR2 YYREEE come from the germline V gene (reference sequence). CDR3 sequence (DNA): TGTGCCAGCAGCTTCCGGGGTGCGGCTTATGGAAAACTGTTTTTT. It yields the protein CASSFRGAAYGKLFF.

The rearrangement uses TRBV27 and TRBJ2-1; 11 bases are shared with TRBD2. Trimming cost V 8 bases and J 2 bases; bases outside gene matches: 14. CDR1 and CDR2 from the germline V gene are MNHEY and SMNVEV (reference sequence). CDR3 length: 18 residues. The CDR3 DNA sequence: TGTGCCAGCTTACGGACTAGCGGGTTTTTTGAAGCCTACAATGAGCAGTTCTTC. This encodes CASLRTSGFFEAYNEQFF.

The chain employs TRBV11-2 and TRBJ1-3, with D perhaps matching TRBD1 (5 bases). This CDR3 region has 13 residues. CDR1 is SGHAT and CDR2 is FQNNGV in the germline V gene. The V gene lost 5 bases and the J gene lost 4 bases, with 9 bases spanning the gap. CDR3: CASSPGVGNTIYF. For the CDR3, the DNA is TGTGCCAGCAGCCCGGGGGTAGGAAACACCATATATTTT.

This chain joins TRBV5-1 and TRBJ1-3; D is perhaps TRBD1 (5 bases). The V end lost 4 bases, the J end lost 0 bases, and 11 bases lay between the germline ends. The CDR3 runs 15 residues. CDR1 SGHRS and CDR2 YFSETQ come from the germline V gene. The CDR3 here is CASSPQGLSGNTIYF. CDR3 sequence (DNA): TGCGCCAGCAGCCCCCAGGGCCTCTCTGGAAACACCATATATTTT.

This chain uses TRBV28 with TRBJ2-1; 9 positions agree with TRBD2. Germline V lookup: CDR1 MDHEN, CDR2 SYDVKM. V was clipped by 6 bases and J by 6 bases; unmatched bases: 3. This CDR3 is 13 amino acids long. The CDR3 coding sequence is TGTGCCAGCAGAAGCGGGAGGAGCAATGAGCAGTTCTTC. Translated: CASRSGRSNEQFF.